Presented here are 21 T cell receptor beta chains from one specimen sequenced in a study of blood T cell repertoires in COVID-19. The assay was immunoSEQ multiplex PCR, and TCRdb's table has in-frame clones only and misses some. The data hold about 75,000 clones, with 79% observed a single time. Sequencing input: peripheral blood. These receptors were taken from an elderly woman with active or convalescent COVID-19.

This sequence joins TRBV19 and TRBJ2-1; TRBD2 matches at 11 bases. V lost 6 bases, J lost 8 bases, and 9 bases stayed unmatched. The CDR3 has 15 residues. Germline V CDR1 and CDR2: LNHDA, SQIVND (reference sequence). As DNA, the CDR3 is TGTGCCAGTAGAACGTTACTAGCGGGAGTCCATGAGCAGTTCTTC. Its translation: CASRTLLAGVHEQFF.

The chain joins TRBV5-4 to TRBJ2-3; 13 bases fit TRBD2. The CDR3 has 17 amino acids. Per the germline V gene, CDR1 is SGHNT and CDR2 is YYREEE (reference sequence). V shed 3 bases, J shed 7 bases, and the junction held 11 bases outside the gene matches. CDR3 protein: CASSSGTSGVSKNTQYF. CDR3 coding DNA: TGTGCCAGCAGCTCGGGGACTAGCGGGGTCAGTAAAAATACGCAGTATTTT.

The chain carries TRBV10-3 and TRBJ1-1, with D maybe TRBD1 (6 bases). The germline CDR1 and CDR2 sequences are ENHRY and SYGVKD. The V end was cut by 6 bases, the J end by 9 bases, with 14 bases between. The CDR3 extends over 12 amino acids. The CDR3 nucleotides read TGTGCCATCAGGGCAACAGGGATCAAAGCTTTCTTT. Protein product: CAIRATGIKAFF.

The rearrangement links TRBV27 to TRBJ2-4; D not certain. CDR1 MNHEY and CDR2 SMNVEV come from the germline V gene (reference sequence). The CDR3 runs 14 residues. V shed 2 bases and J shed 0 bases, with 5 bases lying between them. CDR3: CASSLRLAKNIQYF. The CDR3 DNA reads TGTGCCAGCAGTTTAAGACTAGCCAAAAACATTCAGTACTTC.

This clone was detected only once. The chain combines TRBV29-1 with TRBJ2-3; TRBD2 might be the D (5 bases). Germline lookup yields CDR1 SQVTM and CDR2 ANQGSEA. The CDR3 contains 13 residues. Deletions cut 4 bases from V and 3 bases from J, with 11 bases between. The CDR3 DNA is TGCAGCGTTGGGAGACCGGGGACAGATACGCAGTATTTT. Translated, it gives CSVGRPGTDTQYF.

The J gene is TRBJ2-2, the V gene TRBV7-9; a weak D match, TRBD2 (5 bases). CDR1 and CDR2 from the germline V gene are SEHNR and FQNEAQ (reference sequence). Trimming left V 0 bases short and J 4 bases short, with 6 bases between. The CDR3 is 14 residues long. For the CDR3, the DNA is TGTGCCAGCAGCTTAGCGCGGGTCACCGGGGAGCTGTTTTTT. Protein sequence: CASSLARVTGELFF.

The rearrangement uses TRBV6-5 and TRBJ2-2, with D unresolved. The CDR3 loop spans 14 amino acids. From germline, CDR1 is MNHEY and CDR2 SVGAGI. V was clipped by 4 bases and J by 6 bases, with 12 bases between them. This chain's CDR3 is CASSFSQHSGELFF. DNA for the CDR3: TGTGCCAGCAGTTTTTCACAGCACTCCGGGGAGCTGTTTTTT.

This clone was counted a single time. CDR3 in DNA: TGTGCCAGCAGCCAAGATTTACTAGCGGGAGTTATGGTCGGGGAGCTGTTTTTT. Translation gives CASSQDLLAGVMVGELFF. This chain joins TRBV3-1 (or the pseudogene TRBV3-2) and TRBJ2-2; 11 nucleotides line up with TRBD2. The CDR3 extends over 18 amino acids. Germline CDR1 LGHDT, CDR2 YNNKEL (reference sequence). V shed 0 bases and J 7 bases; nucleotides not matched to a gene: 10.

This sequence joins TRBV7-2 and TRBJ2-7, with D possibly being TRBD2 (5 bases). Germline-derived CDR1 and CDR2 are SGHTA and FQGNSA. This CDR3 spans 13 amino acids. The V and J ends lost 1 base and 7 bases respectively, with 11 bases between them. The CDR3 loop reads CASSLGVAREQYF. CDR3 DNA: TGTGCCAGCAGCTTAGGCGTAGCGCGGGAGCAGTACTTC.

V usage is TRBV28 and J usage is TRBJ1-2; TRBD1 might be the D (5 bases). There are 14 residues in the CDR3. With 5 bases removed from V and 0 bases from J, the gap between germline ends came to 10 bases. Germline lookup yields CDR1 MDHEN and CDR2 SYDVKM. CDR3 amino acids: CASSTGVANYGYTF. DNA for the CDR3: TGTGCCAGCAGTACAGGTGTAGCTAACTATGGCTACACCTTC.

The genes are TRBV4-3 and TRBJ1-2; no firm D call. Germline V CDR1 and CDR2: LGHNA, YSLEER. V lost 1 base and J lost 5, with 11 bases in between. This CDR3 has 14 residues. The CDR3 region has the DNA TGCGCCAGCAGCCAAGCATGGCAGACTTATGGCTACACCTTC. Translated: CASSQAWQTYGYTF.

CDR3 in amino acids: CASAPAGADNSPLHF. CDR3 bases: TGTGCCAGTGCCCCCGCGGGGGCAGATAATTCACCCCTCCACTTT. This chain links TRBV27 with TRBJ1-6, with D tentatively TRBD1 (6 bases). This CDR3 comprises 15 residues. Trimming removed 9 bases at V and 5 bases at J, with 17 bases between. Per the germline V gene, CDR1 is MNHEY and CDR2 is SMNVEV (reference sequence).

This clone was seen a few times. The chain is built from TRBV5-1 and TRBJ2-7; 7 bases fit TRBD1. The CDR3 length is 14 residues. Trimming removed 0 bases from V and 6 bases from J; junction bases left unmatched: 6. Per the germline V gene, CDR1 is SGHRS and CDR2 is YFSETQ. Here the CDR3 DNA reads TGCGCCAGCAGCTTGGGCGACAGGGCCTTCGAGCAGTACTTC. Protein product: CASSLGDRAFEQYF.

The V and J genes are TRBV4-3 and TRBJ1-3, with D possibly TRBD1 on 5 matching bases. The CDR3 runs 15 residues. V was clipped by 1 base and J by 0 bases, with 7 bases between them. Germline CDR1 and CDR2: LGHNA and YSLEER. The CDR3 nucleotides read TGCGCCAGCAGCCAAGGGACATTCTCTGGAAACACCATATATTTT. Its protein is CASSQGTFSGNTIYF.

The rearrangement links TRBV18 to TRBJ1-1, with 7 bases aligning to TRBD1. The CDR3 length is 17 residues. V shed 6 bases, J shed 3 bases, and the junction held 16 bases outside the gene matches. The V gene's germline CDR1 is KGHSH and CDR2 LQKENI. The CDR3 DNA is TGTGCCAGCTCCGAGTCCATGACAGGGCGCTTGGACACTGAAGCTTTCTTT. This sequence encodes CASSESMTGRLDTEAFF.

The rearrangement uses TRBV3-1 (or the pseudogene TRBV3-2) and TRBJ2-7; TRBD2 matches 8 bases. The CDR3 loop spans 15 amino acids. V dropped 4 bases and J dropped 7; count of bases not matched to a gene: 12. CDR1 is LGHDT, CDR2 YNNKEL, per germline (reference sequence). The CDR3 sequence is CASSPRAGRAGEQYF. DNA for the CDR3: TGTGCCAGCAGCCCCAGGGCCGGGAGGGCCGGAGAGCAGTACTTC.

The V and J genes are TRBV28 and TRBJ1-5; no clear D. V dropped 2 bases and J dropped 2 bases, with 10 bases sitting between them. In germline, CDR1 is MDHEN, CDR2 SYDVKM. The CDR3 has 15 residues. This chain's CDR3 is CASSLPPPGNQPQHF. The CDR3 DNA reads TGTGCCAGCAGTTTACCACCCCCGGGCAATCAGCCCCAGCATTTT.

The gene calls are TRBV28 and TRBJ2-7; weak D call: TRBD2 (6 bases). This CDR3 is built from 14 residues. Germline V gene lookup returns CDR1 MDHEN and CDR2 SYDVKM. Trimming took off 6 bases at V and 7 bases at J, with 19 bases between the two ends. The CDR3 DNA follows: TGTGCCAGCAGCCCCCCGGGGGTGTTGGGGGAGCAGTACTTC. Protein: CASSPPGVLGEQYF.

This clone appeared once. V and J are TRBV9 and TRBJ1-1; no firm D call. The CDR3 has 14 amino acids. CDR1 is SGDLS and CDR2 is YYNGEE in the germline V gene. Between the trimmed V and J ends, which lost 7 bases and 1 base, there was a span of 14 bases. For the CDR3, the DNA is TGTGCCAGCGGACGCCTGGGAGGGAACACTGAAGCTTTCTTT. As protein: CASGRLGGNTEAFF.

This clone was recorded a few times. This sequence joins TRBV4-1 and TRBJ1-5, with D perhaps matching TRBD1 (6 bases). The CDR3 covers 17 residues. Germline V lookup: CDR1 MGHRA, CDR2 YSYEKL. V was shortened by 3 bases and J by 0 bases, with 15 bases between the two germline ends. Here the CDR3 DNA reads TGCGCCAGCAGCCAGACTGCACAGGGTAATAGCAATCAGCCCCAGCATTTT. It encodes CASSQTAQGNSNQPQHF.

This chain joins TRBV7-2 and TRBJ2-1; the match to TRBD2 covers 7 bases. This CDR3 is 18 amino acids long. The V gene end was trimmed by 1 base and the J gene end by 4 bases; junction bases not matched to a gene: 13. CDR1 SGHTA and CDR2 FQGNSA come from the germline V gene. Written as DNA, the CDR3 is TGTGCCAGCAGCTTAGAGGGGCTAGCGGTTTGGGCTTACAATGAGCAGTTCTTC. Its protein is CASSLEGLAVWAYNEQFF.